Shown below are 18 T cell receptor beta chains from a single sample sequenced in a study of cytomegalovirus exposure and HLA in healthy donors. 13 Jbeta primers and 60 Vbeta primers were used for the PCR. Assay: immunoSEQ multiplex PCR; the TCRdb copy retains only in-frame clones and omits some. The table records 150,000 to 200,000 clones, about four fifths of them present only once. The material sequenced was PBMCs. The source of these receptors is a female donor in good health and CMV-seronegative.

The V gene is TRBV11-2, the J gene TRBJ2-7; 9 bases match TRBD2. Germline CDR1 SGHAT, CDR2 FQNNGV. The CDR3 runs 16 residues. The J segment lost 7 bases and the V segment lost 2 bases, leaving 12 bases of the junction unmatched. The CDR3 loop is CASSLTSAGGPWEQYF. Here the CDR3 DNA reads TGTGCCAGCAGCTTAACTTCGGCGGGAGGGCCGTGGGAGCAGTACTTC.

Only a few counts were recorded for this clone. The chain recombines TRBV6-4 with TRBJ2-1; 9 positions match TRBD2. Trimming cost V 5 bases and J 6 bases; bases outside gene matches: 8. The germline CDR1 and CDR2 sequences are MRHNA and SNTAGT. This CDR3 has 15 residues. CDR3 protein: CASSLAGGPVNEQFF. Here the CDR3 DNA reads TGTGCCAGCAGTCTCGCGGGAGGGCCGGTCAATGAGCAGTTCTTC.

V and J are TRBV23-1 and TRBJ2-2; 11 nucleotides match TRBD1. TRBV23-1 is an ORF, and what it does is uncertain. This CDR3 has 18 residues. V dropped 2 bases and J dropped 5; count of bases not matched to a gene: 10. CDR3 in DNA: TGCGCCAGCAGTCAAGCGAGGGGGACAGGGGGGTTTACCGGGGAGCTGTTTTTT. It translates to CASSQARGTGGFTGELFF.

V is TRBV19 and J is TRBJ2-1, with TRBD1 matching over 9 bases. J gave up 12 bases and V 5 bases, and 11 bases lay outside the gene matches. The CDR3 consists of 14 residues. Germline loops: CDR1 LNHDA, CDR2 SQIVND (reference sequence). The CDR3 coding sequence is TGTGCCAGTAGTCTGAACGCGGGACAGGGTGCGCAGTTCTTC. Translation: CASSLNAGQGAQFF.

A word on this clone: The DNA is omitted, as the CDR3 cannot be located on it reliably, and the CDR3 follows TCRdb's listing. The chain is built from TRBV30 and TRBJ2-1; no check of the table's D call, TRBD1, against the DNA was made. The CDR3 is 13 amino acids long, termini counted. Germline CDR1 reads GTSNPN; CDR2 reads SVGIG (reference sequence). CDR3 region: CAWSVGTGTPKVF.

The rearrangement links TRBV6-4 to TRBJ2-3, with D perhaps TRBD1 (6 bases). The CDR3 has 16 amino acids. CDR1 and CDR2 from the germline V gene are MRHNA and SNTAGT. Trimming removed 2 bases at V and 1 base at J, with 13 bases between. Written as DNA, the CDR3 is TGTGCCAGCAGTGACGGGGGCGGACGGGGCACAGATACGCAGTATTTT. This sequence encodes CASSDGGGRGTDTQYF.

V usage is TRBV7-8 and J usage is TRBJ1-3, with D perhaps TRBD1 (5 bases). V lost 2 bases and J 0 bases, leaving 11 bases between the germline ends. CDR1 and CDR2 (germline): SGHVS, FQNEAQ. CDR3 length: 16 amino acids. The CDR3 DNA reads TGTGCCAGCAGCTTACTCTCGGGGGACTCTGGAAACACCATATATTTT. Its protein is CASSLLSGDSGNTIYF.

J is TRBJ2-5 and V is TRBV2, with D possibly TRBD2 on 6 matching bases. Germline values: CDR1 SNHLY, CDR2 FYNNEI. Trimming removed 5 bases at V and 3 bases at J, with 13 bases between. There are 14 residues in the CDR3. In DNA form, the CDR3 reads TGTGCCAGCAGTTTCCTAGCGAGAGAAGAGACCCAGTACTTC. Translating gives CASSFLAREETQYF.

The chain couples TRBV29-1 to TRBJ1-2, with 7 bases matching TRBD1. Germline V gives CDR1 SQVTM, CDR2 ANQGSEA. V lost 1 base, J lost 5 bases, and 13 bases stayed unmatched. The CDR3 covers 16 residues. DNA for the CDR3: TGCAGCGTTGAAGGGAGGGGGCTTGGGGGCAGTTATGGCTACACCTTC. Translated, it gives CSVEGRGLGGSYGYTF.

The CDR3 DNA reads as TGTGCCAGCTCACCAGAGCAGGGGTTCGGCTATGGCTACACCTTC. It specifies CASSPEQGFGYGYTF. The chain carries TRBV18 and TRBJ1-2, with D tentatively TRBD1 (6 bases). This CDR3 spans 15 amino acids. Germline V gene sequence: CDR1 KGHSH, CDR2 LQKENI. Trimming stripped 2 bases from V and 4 bases from J, with 14 bases between.

V and J are TRBV6-1 and TRBJ1-2; 8 bases agree with TRBD1. CDR3 size: 12 residues. Per germline, CDR1 MNHNS and CDR2 SASEGT. Trimming at V came to 6 bases and at J to 5 bases, leaving 2 bases not matched to a gene. The CDR3 sequence: CASSDRGYGYTF. The CDR3 bases are TGTGCCAGCAGCGACAGGGGTTATGGCTACACCTTC.

On this clone itself: Mismatch with germline at one junction end may stem from a read error. The V gene is TRBV19, the J gene TRBJ2-5, with D maybe TRBD2 (5 bases). The CDR3 totals 16 residues. In germline, CDR1 is LNHDA, CDR2 SQIVND (reference sequence). This CDR3 is CASSKFRDLDQGTQYF. The CDR3 coding sequence is TGTGCCAGTAGTAAATTCCGGGATTTAGACCAAGGGACCCAGTACTTC.

This clone has just a few counts. This chain links TRBV18 with TRBJ1-2, with 9 bases identical to TRBD1. V was pared by 6 bases and J by 7 bases, with 9 bases of the junction left unmatched. Germline CDR1 is KGHSH and CDR2 is LQKENI. CDR3 size: 14 residues. The CDR3: CASSRTGGASGYTF. The CDR3 coding sequence is TGTGCCAGCTCTCGAACAGGGGGCGCATCTGGCTACACCTTC.

The sample holds a few counts of this clone. The J gene is TRBJ2-7, the V gene TRBV30, with unresolved D. The CDR3 extends over 11 amino acids. Germline V CDR1 and CDR2: GTSNPN, SVGIG (reference sequence). Trimming shortened V by 0 bases and J by 5 bases, and 5 bases separated the two germline ends. The CDR3: CAWSVLDEQYF. CDR3 DNA: TGTGCCTGGAGTGTACTTGACGAGCAGTACTTC.

V and J are TRBV7-9 and TRBJ2-3; possibly TRBD2 for D (5 bases). The CDR3 is made up of 13 amino acids. Germline loops: CDR1 SEHNR, CDR2 FQNEAQ (reference sequence). The V end lost 0 bases, the J end lost 6 bases, and 7 bases lay between the germline ends. CDR3 nucleotides: TGTGCCAGCAGCTTAGCGGGAGTTGATACGCAGTATTTT. Protein sequence: CASSLAGVDTQYF.

J is TRBJ1-1 and V is TRBV28; tentative D call: TRBD1 (6 bases). CDR1 and CDR2 from the germline V gene are MDHEN and SYDVKM. The V gene lost 7 bases and the J gene lost 8 bases, with 20 bases spanning the gap. The CDR3 is 14 amino acids. CDR3 amino acids: CASIIGGGAREAFF. As DNA, the CDR3 is TGTGCCAGCATAATAGGGGGGGGCGCGAGGGAAGCTTTCTTT. Using reference TRBV28 and TRBJ1-1 for the parts outside the CDR3, the full variable domain is DVKVTQSSRYLVKRTGEKVFLECVQDMDHENMFWYRQDPGLGLRLIYFSYDVKMKEKGDIPEGYSVSREKKERFSLILESASTNQTSMYLCASIIGGGAREAFFGQGTRLTVV.

This clone came up once. V usage is TRBV30 and J usage is TRBJ2-5; D perhaps matches TRBD1 (5 bases). Trimming cost V 5 bases and J 2 bases, with 15 bases left between them. Germline V lookup: CDR1 GTSNPN, CDR2 SVGIG (reference sequence). This CDR3 has 14 amino acids. The CDR3 spells CAWGKTVYQETQYF. The CDR3 DNA follows: TGTGCCTGGGGAAAGACAGTCTATCAAGAGACCCAGTACTTC.

The chain couples TRBV4-1 to TRBJ2-7; TRBD2 aligns across 7 bases. The CDR3 totals 17 residues. With 0 bases clipped from V and 6 bases from J, the junction kept 14 bases outside the gene matches. Germline V CDR1 and CDR2: MGHRA, YSYEKL. The CDR3 DNA is TGCGCCAGCAGCCAAGATCCGGCCCGATTGGGAGGGTCCGAGCAGTACTTC. Amino acids: CASSQDPARLGGSEQYF.